This T cell receptor beta chain derives from a study of OX40 agonist ivuxolimab in advanced cancers. Study-wide background: A male proportion of about 80% was recorded, with mean age 60 years and range about 20 to 90.

Germline V gene sequence: CDR1 SEHNR, CDR2 FQNEAQ (reference sequence). CDR3 length: 14 amino acids. Deletions cut 1 base from V and 3 bases from J, with 8 bases between. Profiling relied on immunoSEQ multiplex PCR, and the TCRdb table lists in-frame clones only, not all of them. The sample consists of roughly 27,000 clones, about four fifths of them appearing once. The sample here was CD4+ or CD8+ T cells sorted from blood, taken in a trial of the OX40 agonist ivuxolimab. This TCR was recovered from an adult with an advanced solid tumor such as melanoma, head and neck, liver or kidney cancer. The V and J genes are TRBV7-9 and TRBJ2-3, with no clear D. CDR3 region: CASSLVRRTDTQYF. The CDR3 DNA reads TGTGCCAGCAGCTTAGTTCGGAGAACAGATACGCAGTATTTT. The full variable domain, with the rest looked up from reference TRBV7-9 and TRBJ2-3, is DTGVSQNPRHKITKRGQNVTFRCDPISEHNRLYWYRQTLGQGPEFLTYFQNEAQLEKSRLLSDRFSAERPKGSFSTLEIQRTEQGDSAMYLCASSLVRRTDTQYFGPGTRLTVL.